These 11 T cell receptor beta chains were sequenced from one sample in a study of blood T cell repertoires in COVID-19. The assay was immunoSEQ multiplex PCR, and TCRdb's table has in-frame clones only and misses some. The data hold around 150,000 clones, with around 83% observed a single time. The source material was peripheral blood. The receptors derive from a man aged 25-45 years with COVID-19, enrolled during active disease.

This chain connects TRBV10-3 to TRBJ2-7, with TRBD1 as a possible D gene (5 bases). Germline V gives CDR1 ENHRY, CDR2 SYGVKD. CDR3 size: 13 residues. V lost 0 bases, J lost 11 bases, and 14 bases lay in between. CDR3 coding DNA: TGTGCCATCAGTGAGTCGACTCAGGGTGCGGAGTACTTC. It is translated as CAISESTQGAEYF.

The rearrangement joins TRBV24-1 to TRBJ2-5, with D perhaps TRBD1 (5 bases). Trimming removed 5 bases from V and 1 base from J, with 13 bases in between. The CDR3 spans 15 residues. The germline gives CDR1 KGHDR, CDR2 SFDVKD. CDR3 nucleotide sequence: TGTGCCACCAGTGTAGGTGTAGGGGTCCAAGAGACCCAGTACTTC. This gives the protein CATSVGVGVQETQYF.

This clone has just one count. The rearrangement joins TRBV27 to TRBJ2-1; 8 bases are shared with TRBD2. The CDR3 contains 14 residues. V lost 4 bases, J lost 8 bases, and 7 bases stayed unmatched. CDR1 is MNHEY, CDR2 SMNVEV, per germline (reference sequence). CDR3 sequence (DNA): TGTGCCAGCAGTTCCAGCGGGAGCATCTATGAGCAGTTCTTC. Its protein product is CASSSSGSIYEQFF.

The chain couples TRBV28 to TRBJ1-6, with TRBD1 as a possible D gene (5 bases). The germline V gene has CDR1 MDHEN and CDR2 SYDVKM. The CDR3 is 13 residues long. Between the trimmed V and J ends, which lost 5 bases and 14 bases, there was a span of 16 bases. The CDR3 is CASSPDSLSSLHF. The CDR3 nucleotides read TGTGCCAGCAGTCCTGACAGTCTTTCGTCCCTCCACTTT.

The chain has TRBV4-1 and TRBJ2-1, with 10 bases fitting TRBD2. CDR1 MGHRA and CDR2 YSYEKL come from the germline V gene. This CDR3 comprises 16 residues. J was trimmed by 5 bases and V by 1 base; bases with no gene match: 5. CDR3 DNA sequence: TGCGCCAGCAGCCAAGTCTCCGGACTAGCGGACAATGAGCAGTTCTTC. Protein: CASSQVSGLADNEQFF.

This rearrangement joins TRBV6-5 to TRBJ2-3, with TRBD2 as a possible D gene (7 bases). Deletions cut 0 bases from V and 2 bases from J, with 12 bases between. The germline CDR1 and CDR2 sequences are MNHEY and SVGAGI. The CDR3 loop spans 16 amino acids. CDR3 residues: CASSYSGAGHTDTQYF. As DNA, the CDR3 is TGTGCCAGCAGTTACTCAGGAGCGGGACACACAGATACGCAGTATTTT.

This chain connects TRBV19 to TRBJ2-5; 7 nucleotides agree with TRBD2. Germline lookup yields CDR1 LNHDA and CDR2 SQIVND (reference sequence). V lost 9 bases, J lost 4 bases, and 8 bases stayed unmatched. This CDR3 has 13 residues. The DNA for the CDR3 is TGTGCCAGCGGCGGGAGTCAAGGAGAGACCCAGTACTTC. Residues: CASGGSQGETQYF.

The CDR3 spells CASSLGPGQGGNEQFF. CDR3 in DNA: TGTGCCAGCAGTCTTGGGCCGGGACAGGGAGGCAATGAGCAGTTCTTC. The chain joins TRBV27 to TRBJ2-1; the match to TRBD1 covers 9 bases. CDR3 length: 16 residues. CDR1 and CDR2 (germline): MNHEY, SMNVEV (reference sequence). V lost 5 bases and J lost 6; bases outside the gene matches: 11.

V is TRBV28 and J is TRBJ2-7; a weak D match, TRBD2 (6 bases). CDR1 MDHEN and CDR2 SYDVKM come from the germline V gene. The germline V and J ends were trimmed by 6 bases and 4 bases, with 13 bases remaining between them. The CDR3 loop spans 13 amino acids. CDR3 in amino acids: CASSPPGGYEQYF. The CDR3 region has the DNA TGTGCCAGCAGCCCACCCGGAGGGTACGAGCAGTACTTC.

The rearrangement uses TRBV15 and TRBJ2-3, with 10 bases identical to TRBD1. This CDR3 has 19 residues. The germline V gene has CDR1 LNHNV and CDR2 YYDKDF (reference sequence). V lost 0 bases, J lost 0 bases, and 9 bases stayed unmatched. CDR3: CATSRDSDRGFLSTDTQYF. CDR3 sequence (DNA): TGTGCCACCAGCAGAGATTCGGACAGGGGGTTTTTAAGCACAGATACGCAGTATTTT.

The rearrangement joins TRBV6-5 to TRBJ1-1; unclear D gene. Trimming took 6 bases from V and 4 from J, leaving 12 bases between them. CDR3 length equals 13 residues. CDR1 and CDR2 from the germline V gene are MNHEY and SVGAGI. CDR3 sequence reads: CASRRGSGTEAFF. The CDR3 DNA follows: TGTGCCAGCAGGAGAGGGTCCGGCACTGAAGCTTTCTTT.